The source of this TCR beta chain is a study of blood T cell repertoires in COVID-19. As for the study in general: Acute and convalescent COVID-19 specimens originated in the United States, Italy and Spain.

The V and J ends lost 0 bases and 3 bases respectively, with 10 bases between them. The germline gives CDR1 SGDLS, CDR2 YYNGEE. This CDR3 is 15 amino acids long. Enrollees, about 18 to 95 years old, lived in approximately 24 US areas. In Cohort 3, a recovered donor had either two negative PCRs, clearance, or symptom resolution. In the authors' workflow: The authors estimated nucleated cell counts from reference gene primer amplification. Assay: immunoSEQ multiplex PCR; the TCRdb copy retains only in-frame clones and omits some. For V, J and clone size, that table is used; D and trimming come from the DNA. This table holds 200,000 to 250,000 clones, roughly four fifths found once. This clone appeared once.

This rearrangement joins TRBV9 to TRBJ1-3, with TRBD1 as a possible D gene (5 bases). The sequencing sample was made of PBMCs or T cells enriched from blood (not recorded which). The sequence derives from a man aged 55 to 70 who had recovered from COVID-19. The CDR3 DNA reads TGTGCCAGCAGCGTAGCTCTTACAGGTGGAAACACCATATATTTT. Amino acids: CASSVALTGGNTIYF.